The 22 T cell receptor beta chains reported below all come from one sample, sequenced in a study of blood T cells in healthy people across ages (dated by TCRdb to about 2015). Libraries were prepared through 5' RACE. Sequenced on an Illumina HiSeq 2500. A second PCR of roughly 7 to 11 cycles was performed with a sample-barcoded 5' primer and a J-beta primer mix. In-frame beta chains were kept once TCRdb had trimmed the public reads at Q25 with fastp and called clones with MiXCR. CDR3 protein sequences are deduplicated, and each keeps its most common genes and DNA. Recorded for this sample are hundreds of thousands of distinct CDR3 sequences; 58% of them occurred a single time. The top ten constitute around 20% of the sample. Sequenced sample: blood. The receptors come from a man aged 25 to 40 in good health.

J is TRBJ2-1 and V is TRBV13; weak D call: TRBD1 (5 bases). V was clipped by 5 bases and J by 4 bases, with 9 bases between them. The CDR3 is made up of 13 amino acids. Germline CDR1 reads PRHDT; CDR2 reads FYEKMQ (reference sequence). The CDR3 DNA follows: TGTGCCAGCAGCGCGAACAGGTACAATGAGCAGTTCTTC. Its translation is CASSANRYNEQFF.

Comments on this clonotype: Given a much more abundant clone one base away, this may be a read error. This chain uses TRBV9 with TRBJ2-7, with D perhaps matching TRBD2 (5 bases). Between the trimmed V and J ends, which lost 4 bases and 7 bases, there was a span of 18 bases. The CDR3 extends over 14 amino acids. CDR1 SGDLS and CDR2 YYNGEE come from the germline V gene. As DNA, the CDR3 is TGTGCCAGCAGCTTAAGGCCGGCGGGCGGGGAGCAGTACTTC. It is translated as CASSLRPAGGEQYF. Supplemented by reference TRBV9 and TRBJ2-7, the full variable domain reads DSGVTQTPKHLITATGQRVTLRCSPRSGDLSVYWYQQSLDQGLQFLIQYYNGEERAKGNILERFSAQQFPDLHSELNLSSLELGDSALYFCASSLRPAGGEQYFGPGTRLTVT.

This clonotype was seen more than once but under ten times. This sequence joins TRBV29-1 and TRBJ2-2; TRBD1 might be the D (5 bases). Trimming stripped 8 bases from V and 3 bases from J, with 16 bases between. CDR1 and CDR2 from the germline V gene are SQVTM and ANQGSEA. CDR3 length equals 14 residues. The CDR3 is CSFGVTGHTGELFF. The CDR3 nucleotides read TGCAGCTTTGGGGTCACAGGCCACACCGGGGAGCTGTTTTTT.

The genes are TRBV12-3 or TRBV12-4 and TRBJ2-5; TRBD2 aligns across 11 bases. With V trimmed by 6 bases and J by 5 bases, 8 bases remained unmatched. There are 15 residues in the CDR3. CDR3 nucleotide sequence: TGTGCCAGCAGCTTACTAGCGGGAGCGTGGGAGACCCAGTACTTC. Its translation is CASSLLAGAWETQYF.

Written as DNA, the CDR3 is TGTGCCAGCATGCAGAGTAGCAATCAGCCCCAGCATTTT. The encoded protein is CASMQSSNQPQHF. The rearrangement uses TRBV6-1 and TRBJ1-5, with no clear D. CDR3 length: 13 amino acids. With 7 bases removed from V and 0 bases from J, the gap between germline ends came to 7 bases. CDR1 and CDR2 (germline): MNHNS, SASEGT.

The V gene is TRBV11-1, the J gene TRBJ2-1; D gene unclear. This CDR3 contains 12 residues. V lost 2 bases, J lost 6 bases, and 5 bases lay in between. Germline loops: CDR1 SGHAT, CDR2 FQDESV (reference sequence). The CDR3 region has the DNA TGTGCCAGCAGCTTAATCTCCAATGAGCAGTTCTTC. As protein: CASSLISNEQFF.

The chain carries TRBV9 and TRBJ2-1, with 7 bases matching TRBD2. The V segment lost 4 bases and the J segment 7 bases; nucleotides outside the gene matches: 11. Germline V gene data show CDR1 as SGDLS and CDR2 as YYNGEE. This CDR3 has 15 amino acids. The CDR3 DNA is TGTGCCAGCAGCCCCCGGAGCGGGGTAGGAAATGAGCAGTTCTTC. This codes for CASSPRSGVGNEQFF.

The rearrangement uses TRBV6-2 or TRBV6-3 and TRBJ2-3; D might be TRBD1 (5 bases). CDR1 is MNHEY and CDR2 is SVGEGT in the germline V gene. This CDR3 comprises 14 residues. V lost 5 bases to trimming and J lost 2 bases, with 11 bases between them. This CDR3 reads CASSQQGITDTQYF. In DNA, the CDR3 is TGTGCCAGCAGTCAGCAGGGAATCACAGATACGCAGTATTTT.

This chain joins TRBV10-3 and TRBJ2-3; 10 positions match TRBD1. The V gene's germline CDR1 is ENHRY and CDR2 SYGVKD. V was pared by 0 bases and J by 3 bases, with 12 bases of the junction left unmatched. CDR3 size: 19 residues. The CDR3 reads CAISESIYGTGERTDTQYF. The DNA for the CDR3 is TGTGCCATCAGTGAGTCTATTTACGGGACAGGGGAGCGGACAGATACGCAGTATTTT.

The chain combines TRBV20-1 with TRBJ1-2; no clear D. The V gene's germline CDR1 is DFQATT and CDR2 SNEGSKA (reference sequence). CDR3 length: 12 amino acids. The V gene lost 4 bases and the J gene lost 6 bases, with 12 bases spanning the gap. The CDR3 region is CSAITTRDGYTF. CDR3 nucleotides: TGCAGTGCTATAACCACTAGGGATGGCTACACCTTC.

A remark on this clonotype: Given a much more abundant clone one base away, this may be a read error. The J gene is TRBJ2-5, the V gene TRBV20-1, with D possibly matching TRBD1 (6 bases). The V gene lost 0 bases and the J gene lost 13 bases, with 21 bases spanning the gap. Germline loops: CDR1 DFQATT, CDR2 SNEGSKA (reference sequence). The CDR3 loop spans 14 amino acids. The CDR3 reads CSAREAYEGQNLYF. CDR3 coding DNA: TGCAGTGCTAGAGAGGCGTATGAGGGACAAAACCTGTACTTC.

This rearrangement joins TRBV2 to TRBJ1-2; D unclear. CDR3 length: 10 amino acids. Germline V gives CDR1 SNHLY, CDR2 FYNNEI. The V and J ends lost 4 bases and 8 bases respectively, with 5 bases between them. CDR3 nucleotide sequence: TGTGCCAGCAGTGCTGGGGGCTACACCTTC. This sequence encodes CASSAGGYTF. Variable domain in full (rest from reference TRBV2 and TRBJ1-2): EPEVTQTPSHQVTQMGQEVILRCVPISNHLYFYWYRQILGQKVEFLVSFYNNEISEKSEIFDDQFSVERPDGSNFTLKIRSTKLEDSAMYFCASSAGGYTFGSGTRLTVV.

The V call is TRBV20-1, the J call TRBJ1-1, with D possibly TRBD1 on 6 matching bases. This CDR3 is 13 amino acids long. The V and J ends lost 5 bases and 1 base respectively, with 11 bases between them. CDR1 is DFQATT, CDR2 SNEGSKA, per germline (reference sequence). The CDR3: CSAGQTWNTEAFF. For the CDR3, the DNA is TGCAGTGCTGGACAGACGTGGAACACTGAAGCTTTCTTT.

A note on this clonotype: Its ends do not fully match the called genes, so a read error is possible. This chain uses TRBV7-2 with TRBJ2-6, with TRBD2 identical over 11 bases. This CDR3 is built from 19 residues. In germline, CDR1 is SGHTA, CDR2 FQGNSA. The CDR3 region has the DNA TGTGCCAGCAGCCGAACCGGTACTAGCGGGGGCTCTGGGGTCAACGTCCTGACTTTC. Amino acids: CASSRTGTSGGSGVNVLTF.

The chain combines TRBV5-6 with TRBJ2-5; D possibly corresponds to TRBD2 (5 bases). Trimming took off 4 bases at V and 1 base at J, with 14 bases between the two ends. The CDR3 runs 15 residues. Germline loops: CDR1 SGHDT, CDR2 YYEEEE. The CDR3 protein is CASSPPGSAQETQYF. CDR3 in DNA: TGTGCCAGCAGCCCCCCAGGTAGCGCCCAAGAGACCCAGTACTTC.

The CDR3, as DNA: TGTGCCAGCACCTCAGGAGGGGGGGCTAACAATGAGCAGTTCTTC. It encodes CASTSGGGANNEQFF. The rearrangement links TRBV14 to TRBJ2-1, with D possibly TRBD2 on 7 matching bases. Trimming took off 7 bases at V and 5 bases at J, with 18 bases between the two ends. CDR3 length: 15 amino acids. Per the germline V gene, CDR1 is SGHDN and CDR2 is FVKESK.

The chain joins TRBV24-1 to TRBJ2-5; possibly TRBD1 for D (5 bases). The J call could be wrong; TRBJ2-7 is a better fit for the DNA end. Germline lookup yields CDR1 KGHDR and CDR2 SFDVKD. This CDR3 has 13 residues. The CDR3 nucleotides are TGTGCCACCAGTGCCACGACAGCCTACGAGCAGTACTTC. The encoded protein is CATSATTAYEQYF.

This chain links TRBV19 with TRBJ1-1; 9 bases align to TRBD1. The V gene's germline CDR1 is LNHDA and CDR2 SQIVND (reference sequence). Trimming took 6 bases from V and 3 from J; bases not matched to a gene: 8. CDR3 length equals 15 residues. The CDR3 protein is CASRASGTGHTEAFF. CDR3 in DNA: TGTGCCAGTAGGGCCTCCGGGACAGGGCACACTGAAGCTTTCTTT.

This clonotype has more than one count but fewer than ten. The chain combines TRBV7-3 with TRBJ2-5, with D possibly being TRBD1 (6 bases). The CDR3 is 16 residues long. Deletions cut 1 base from V and 3 bases from J, with 15 bases between. CDR1 and CDR2 (germline): SGHTA, FQGTGA. CDR3 sequence (DNA): TGTGCCAGCAGCTTAAGGCGAAGGACAGCCGAAGAGACCCAGTACTTC. Translation gives CASSLRRRTAEETQYF.

In its sample, this clonotype was seen a few times. V usage is TRBV7-9 and J usage is TRBJ1-2, with 8 bases fitting TRBD1. CDR1 and CDR2 from the germline V gene are SEHNR and FQNEAQ (reference sequence). With V trimmed by 4 bases and J by 4 bases, 8 bases remained unmatched. CDR3 length: 15 residues. The CDR3 loop reads CASSSDREDGYGYTF. In DNA form, the CDR3 reads TGTGCCAGCAGCTCGGACAGGGAAGACGGCTATGGCTACACCTTC.

This clonotype turned up a few times. The genes are TRBV10-3 and TRBJ2-5, with D possibly matching TRBD1 (6 bases). Trimming took 0 bases from V and 7 from J, leaving 12 bases between them. CDR1 is ENHRY and CDR2 is SYGVKD in the germline V gene. The CDR3 runs 14 residues. CDR3 amino acids: CAISESDGRGTQYF. CDR3 nucleotide sequence: TGTGCCATCAGTGAGTCGGATGGCAGGGGGACCCAGTACTTC.

The chain is built from TRBV30 and TRBJ2-7, with D hard to call. The V gene lost 3 bases and the J gene lost 0 bases, with 3 bases spanning the gap. This CDR3 region has 11 residues. Germline V gene sequence: CDR1 GTSNPN, CDR2 SVGIG (reference sequence). The CDR3 is CAWRSSYEQYF. The CDR3 nucleotides are TGTGCCTGGAGATCCTCCTACGAGCAGTACTTC.